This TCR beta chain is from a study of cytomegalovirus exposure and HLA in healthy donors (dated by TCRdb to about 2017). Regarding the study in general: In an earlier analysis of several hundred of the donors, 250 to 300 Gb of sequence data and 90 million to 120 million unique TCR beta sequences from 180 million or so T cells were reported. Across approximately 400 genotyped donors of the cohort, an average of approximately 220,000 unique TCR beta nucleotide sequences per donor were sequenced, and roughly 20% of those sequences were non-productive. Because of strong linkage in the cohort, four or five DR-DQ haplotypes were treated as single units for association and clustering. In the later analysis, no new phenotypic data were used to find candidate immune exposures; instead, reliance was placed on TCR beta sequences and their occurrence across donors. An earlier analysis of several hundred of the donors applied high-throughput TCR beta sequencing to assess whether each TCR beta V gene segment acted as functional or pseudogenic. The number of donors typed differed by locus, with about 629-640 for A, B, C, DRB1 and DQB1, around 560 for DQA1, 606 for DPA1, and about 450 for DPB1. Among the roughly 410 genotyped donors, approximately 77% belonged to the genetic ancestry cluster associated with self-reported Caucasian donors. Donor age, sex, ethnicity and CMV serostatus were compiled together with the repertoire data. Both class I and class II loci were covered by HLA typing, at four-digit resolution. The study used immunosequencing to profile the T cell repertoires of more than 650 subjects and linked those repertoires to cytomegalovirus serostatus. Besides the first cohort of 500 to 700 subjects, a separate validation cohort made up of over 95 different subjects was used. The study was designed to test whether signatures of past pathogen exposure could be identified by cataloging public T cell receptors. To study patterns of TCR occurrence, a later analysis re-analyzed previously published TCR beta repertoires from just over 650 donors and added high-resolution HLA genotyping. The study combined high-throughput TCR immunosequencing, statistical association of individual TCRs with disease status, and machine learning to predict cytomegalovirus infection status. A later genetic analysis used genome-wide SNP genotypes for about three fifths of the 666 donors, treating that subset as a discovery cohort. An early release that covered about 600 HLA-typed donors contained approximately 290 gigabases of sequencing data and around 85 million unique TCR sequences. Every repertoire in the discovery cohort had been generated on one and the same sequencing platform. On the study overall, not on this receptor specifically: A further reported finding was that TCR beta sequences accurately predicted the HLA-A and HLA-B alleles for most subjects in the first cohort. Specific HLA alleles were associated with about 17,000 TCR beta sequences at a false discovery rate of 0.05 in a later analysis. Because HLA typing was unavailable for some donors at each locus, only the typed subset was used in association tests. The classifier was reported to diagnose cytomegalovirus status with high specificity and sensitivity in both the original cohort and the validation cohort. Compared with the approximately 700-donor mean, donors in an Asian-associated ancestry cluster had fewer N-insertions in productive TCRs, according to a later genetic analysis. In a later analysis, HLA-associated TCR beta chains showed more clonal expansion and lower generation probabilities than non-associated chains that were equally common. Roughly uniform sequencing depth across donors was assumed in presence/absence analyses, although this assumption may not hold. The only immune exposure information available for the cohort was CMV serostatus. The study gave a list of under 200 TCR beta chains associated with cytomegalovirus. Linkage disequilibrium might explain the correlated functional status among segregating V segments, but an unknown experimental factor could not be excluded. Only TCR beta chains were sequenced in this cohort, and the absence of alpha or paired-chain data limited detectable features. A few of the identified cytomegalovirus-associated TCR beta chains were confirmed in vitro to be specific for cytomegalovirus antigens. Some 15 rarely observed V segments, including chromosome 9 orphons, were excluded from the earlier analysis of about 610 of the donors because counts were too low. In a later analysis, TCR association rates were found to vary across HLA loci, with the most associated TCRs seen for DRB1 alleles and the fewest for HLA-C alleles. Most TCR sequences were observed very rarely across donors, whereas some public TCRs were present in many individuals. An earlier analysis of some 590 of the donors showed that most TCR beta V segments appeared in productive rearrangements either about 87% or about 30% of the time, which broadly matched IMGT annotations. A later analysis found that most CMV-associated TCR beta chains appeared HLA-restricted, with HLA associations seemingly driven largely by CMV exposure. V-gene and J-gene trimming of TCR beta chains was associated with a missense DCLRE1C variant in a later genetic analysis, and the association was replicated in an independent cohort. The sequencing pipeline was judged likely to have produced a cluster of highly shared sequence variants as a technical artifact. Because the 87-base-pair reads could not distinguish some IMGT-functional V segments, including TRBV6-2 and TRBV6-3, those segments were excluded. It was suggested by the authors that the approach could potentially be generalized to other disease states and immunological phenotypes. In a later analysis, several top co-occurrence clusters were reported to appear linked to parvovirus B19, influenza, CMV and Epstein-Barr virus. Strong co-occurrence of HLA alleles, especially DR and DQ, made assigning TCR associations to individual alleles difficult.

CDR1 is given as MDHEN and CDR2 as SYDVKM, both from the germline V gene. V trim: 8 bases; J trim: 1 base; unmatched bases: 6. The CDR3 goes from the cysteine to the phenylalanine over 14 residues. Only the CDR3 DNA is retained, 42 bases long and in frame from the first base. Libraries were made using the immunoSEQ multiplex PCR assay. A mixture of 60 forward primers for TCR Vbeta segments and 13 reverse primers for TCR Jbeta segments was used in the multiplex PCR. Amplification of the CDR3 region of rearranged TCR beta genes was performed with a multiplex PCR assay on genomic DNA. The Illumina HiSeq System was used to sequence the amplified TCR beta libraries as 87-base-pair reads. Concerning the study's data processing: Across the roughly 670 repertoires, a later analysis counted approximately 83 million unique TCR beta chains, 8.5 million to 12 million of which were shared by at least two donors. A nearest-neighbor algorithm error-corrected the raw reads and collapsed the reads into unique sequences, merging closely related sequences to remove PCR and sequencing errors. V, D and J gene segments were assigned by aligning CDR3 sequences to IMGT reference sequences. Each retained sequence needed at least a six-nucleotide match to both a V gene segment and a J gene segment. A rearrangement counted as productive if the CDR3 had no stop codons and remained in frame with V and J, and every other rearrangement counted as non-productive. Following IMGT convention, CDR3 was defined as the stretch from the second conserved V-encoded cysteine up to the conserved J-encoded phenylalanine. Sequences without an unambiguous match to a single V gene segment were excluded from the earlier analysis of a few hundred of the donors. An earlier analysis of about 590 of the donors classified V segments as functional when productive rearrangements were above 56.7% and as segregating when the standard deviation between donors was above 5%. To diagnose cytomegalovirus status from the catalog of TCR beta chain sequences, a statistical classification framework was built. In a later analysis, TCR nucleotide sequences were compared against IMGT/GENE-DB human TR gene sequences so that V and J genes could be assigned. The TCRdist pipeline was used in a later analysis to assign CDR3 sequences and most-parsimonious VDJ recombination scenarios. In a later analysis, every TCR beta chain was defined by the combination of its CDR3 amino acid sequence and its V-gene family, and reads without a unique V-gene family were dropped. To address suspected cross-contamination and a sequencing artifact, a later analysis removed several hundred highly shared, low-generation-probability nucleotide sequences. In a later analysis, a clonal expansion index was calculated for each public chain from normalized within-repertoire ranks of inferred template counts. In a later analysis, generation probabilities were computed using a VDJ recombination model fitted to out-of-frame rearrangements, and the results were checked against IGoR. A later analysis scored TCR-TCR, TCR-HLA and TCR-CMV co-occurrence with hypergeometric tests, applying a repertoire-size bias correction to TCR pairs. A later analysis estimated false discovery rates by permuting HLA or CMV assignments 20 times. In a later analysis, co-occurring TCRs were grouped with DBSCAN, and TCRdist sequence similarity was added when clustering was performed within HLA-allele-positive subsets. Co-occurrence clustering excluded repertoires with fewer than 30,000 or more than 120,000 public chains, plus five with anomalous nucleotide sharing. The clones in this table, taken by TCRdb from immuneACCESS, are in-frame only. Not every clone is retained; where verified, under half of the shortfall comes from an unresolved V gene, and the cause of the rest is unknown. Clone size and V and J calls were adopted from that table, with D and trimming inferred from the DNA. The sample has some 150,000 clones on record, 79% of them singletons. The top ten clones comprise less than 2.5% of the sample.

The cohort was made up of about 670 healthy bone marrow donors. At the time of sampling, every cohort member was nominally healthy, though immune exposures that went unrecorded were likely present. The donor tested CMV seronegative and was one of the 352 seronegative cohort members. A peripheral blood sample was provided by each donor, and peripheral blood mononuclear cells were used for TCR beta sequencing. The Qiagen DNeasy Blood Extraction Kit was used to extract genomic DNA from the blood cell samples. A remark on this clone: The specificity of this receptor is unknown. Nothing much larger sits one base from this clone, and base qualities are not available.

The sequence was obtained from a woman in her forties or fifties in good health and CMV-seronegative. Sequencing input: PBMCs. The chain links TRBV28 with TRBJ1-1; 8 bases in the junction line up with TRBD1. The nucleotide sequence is TGTGCCAGCGTCCCCAGGGGGCCGAACACTGAAGCTTTCTTT. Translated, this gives CASVPRGPNTEAFF.